This TCR beta chain emerged from a study of CD8 T cells in ankylosing spondylitis. General observations from the study: Reportedly, matched ankylosing spondylitis synovial fluid was significantly enriched for disease-linked clones.

The CDR3 has 15 residues. CDR1 and CDR2 (germline): SGDLS, YYNGEE. Trimming removed 3 bases from V and 4 bases from J; junction bases left unmatched: 3. Preparation of TCR beta libraries was done by quantitative 5'-RACE with molecular barcodes. Each CDR3 protein is one row after TCRdb ran MiXCR on the 5' RACE reads. The top ten clones hold about 1.8% of a sample with tens of thousands of distinct CDR3 sequences, roughly 5% of them seen once. Many counts were recorded for this clonotype. The antigen remains unidentified. The V gene is TRBV9, the J gene TRBJ2-1; 11 bases match TRBD2. This sequence was found in a female donor with ankylosing spondylitis or in good health (not recorded which). Material: blood, either unsorted or a sorted T cell fraction (not recorded which). CDR3 residues: CASSARLAGYNEQFF. CDR3 coding DNA: TGTGCCAGCAGCGCCAGACTAGCGGGATACAATGAGCAGTTCTTC.